These T cell receptor beta chains were read from a single sample in a study of identical twins. TCRdb redid the calling of the 5' RACE reads with MiXCR, one entry per CDR3 protein. Of 200,000 to 300,000 distinct CDR3 sequences in the sample, roughly 7% are singletons; the top ten hold roughly 3.6%. This sample also appeared in a second study, on yellow fever vaccine responses in identical twins.

The material sequenced was memory (CD45RO+) T cells sorted from blood. These receptors were taken from a woman younger than 35 in good health. CDR3s include the opening cysteine and the closing phenylalanine or tryptophan. A D gene is named only where the DNA matches it firmly. Where a row states a size, it is once, few, many or the class of an expanded clone; other rows omit it.

size	D	V	J	DNA	CDR3
.	.	TRBV7-7	TRBJ2-7	TGTGCCAGCAGCCTCACAATGACTAGAAAGGTTGACGAGCAGTACTTC	CASSLTMTRKVDEQYF
.	.	TRBV3-1	TRBJ2-1	TGTGCCAGCAGCCAAGATCTGCCGGGGAGCTCCTACAATGAGCAGTTCTTC	CASSQDLPGSSYNEQFF
many	.	TRBV9	TRBJ2-1	TGTGCCAGCAGCGTAGATAGGTTATCGTACAATGAGCAGTTCTTC	CASSVDRLSYNEQFF
.	TRBD1	TRBV2	TRBJ1-2	TGTGCCAGCATATTACAGGGGGCCGGGTATGGCTACACCTTC	CASILQGAGYGYTF
.	.	TRBV11-2	TRBJ2-2	TGTGCCAGCAGCGAAACGGGGAACACCGGGGAGCTGTTTTTT	CASSETGNTGELFF
few	TRBD1	TRBV2	TRBJ2-5	TGTGCCAGCAGCAAACTAGGGACAGAACAAGAGACCCAGTACTTC	CASSKLGTEQETQYF
few	.	TRBV7-8	TRBJ1-1	TGTGCCAGCAGCTTGAGTCACCCGAACACTGAAGCTTTCTTT	CASSLSHPNTEAFF
many	.	TRBV18	TRBJ1-1	TGTGCCAGCTCACCACCGGAGAAGGCTGAAGCTTTCTTT	CASSPPEKAEAFF
few	.	TRBV5-1	TRBJ2-1	TGCGCCAGCCGGAGGGACAGTGGTTATAATGAGCAGTTCTTC	CASRRDSGYNEQFF
many	TRBD2	TRBV20-1	TRBJ2-1	TGCAGTGCTACCCTCGGGCTAGCGGGAATCTATGAGCAGTTCTTC	CSATLGLAGIYEQFF
.	TRBD2	TRBV5-1	TRBJ2-5	TGCGCCAGCAGCGTCACCGGGACTAGCGGGGCAGAGACCCAGTACTTC	CASSVTGTSGAETQYF
.	TRBD1	TRBV6-5	TRBJ1-1	TGTGCCAGCAGTTACACGGACAGGGGAAGGTCTGAAGCTTTCTTT	CASSYTDRGRSEAFF
.	TRBD1	TRBV9	TRBJ2-1	TGTGCCAGCAGCGCAGGGACAGGGGCCTCGGGTGAGCAGTTCTTC	CASSAGTGASGEQFF
many	.	TRBV28	TRBJ2-3	TGTGCCAGCAGTTCCCCCCTTCGGCTAGTCGGGGACACAGATACGCAGTATTTT	CASSSPLRLVGDTDTQYF
few	.	TRBV12-3/TRBV12-4	TRBJ1-5	TGTGCCAGCAGTTCCGGATCGCCGGGGGGGACCCAGCATTTT	CASSSGSPGGTQHF
few	TRBD1	TRBV25-1	TRBJ2-1	TGTGCCAGCAGTGTAACGCCGGGACAGGGCTACAATGAGCAGTTCTTC	CASSVTPGQGYNEQFF
many	.	TRBV12-3/TRBV12-4	TRBJ2-6	TGTGCCAGCAGCCGCTCCAGCTCTGGGGCCAACGTCCTGACTTTC	CASSRSSSGANVLTF
many	.	TRBV20-1	TRBJ2-3	TGCAGTGCTAGGAGGGGACCACCGAGCACAGATACGCAGTATTTT	CSARRGPPSTDTQYF
.	TRBD2	TRBV2	TRBJ2-5	TGTGCCAGCAGAGCCCTGGGACTAGCGGGAGTGCGAGAGACCCAGTACTTC	CASRALGLAGVRETQYF
many	TRBD1	TRBV18	TRBJ1-1	TGTGCCAGCTCACAGGGACAGGGGACGGGGTCTGAAGCTTTCTTT	CASSQGQGTGSEAFF
few	.	TRBV28	TRBJ2-7	TGTGCCAGCAGCCCGACCACCTGGGGGGCCGTCTTGGGTGAGCAGTACTTC	CASSPTTWGAVLGEQYF
.	TRBD2	TRBV20-1	TRBJ2-1	TGCAGTGCTAGAGGGGGACTAGCCTACCTCAATGAGCAGTTCTTC	CSARGGLAYLNEQFF
few	TRBD1	TRBV3-1	TRBJ2-1	TGTGCCAGCAGCCATTCGGACAGGGGATATAAGAGGATCTTC	CASSHSDRGYKRIF
.	.	TRBV5-6	TRBJ1-2	TGTGCCAGCAGCCCCGGGACCCTCTGCTTCTACACCTTC	CASSPGTLCFYTF
medium-sized	.	TRBV7-8	TRBJ1-5	TGTGCCAGCAGCTTAGCGCTGTTAGGAGACTATAGCAATCAGCCCCAGCATTTT	CASSLALLGDYSNQPQHF
many	.	TRBV29-1	TRBJ2-5	TGCAGCGGTGCGGCGGGGAAAGAGACCCAGTACTTC	CSGAAGKETQYF
few	TRBD1	TRBV4-2	TRBJ1-6	TGTGCCAGCAGCCAAAAGGACAGGGGTAATTCACCCCTCCACTTT	CASSQKDRGNSPLHF
.	.	TRBV20-1	TRBJ1-5	TGCAGTGCTAGAGATCCTAGAACGAATCAGCCCCAGCATTTT	CSARDPRTNQPQHF
many	.	TRBV4-2	TRBJ1-5	TGTGCCAGCAGCCAAGATCCAGGGGCAGGCAATCAGCCCCAGCATTTT	CASSQDPGAGNQPQHF
many	.	TRBV7-2	TRBJ2-3	TGTGCCAGCAGCTTCTCGTCAGATACGCAGTATTTT	CASSFSSDTQYF
once	.	TRBV20-1	TRBJ1-2	TGCAGTGCCCCCCCGGGAAACTATGGCTACACCTTC	CSAPPGNYGYTF
few	TRBD2	TRBV18	TRBJ2-5	TGTGCCAGCTCACCAATGCGGGAGAGCGAGACCCAGTACTTC	CASSPMRESETQYF
few	TRBD1	TRBV18	TRBJ2-2	TGTGCCAGCTCACCACTACAGGGGTCCGGGGAGCTGTTTTTT	CASSPLQGSGELFF